This paragraph reports one TCR beta chain. The sample originates from a study of blood T cell repertoires in COVID-19. About the study: There were acute and convalescent COVID-19 samples, and they came from the United States, Italy and Spain. The analysed material was cDNA or gDNA that came from T cells, B-cell-depleted T cells, or PBMCs.

Source study methods: By means of reference gene primer amplification, nucleated cell counts were estimated. Repertoires were generated with immunoSEQ multiplex PCR, while TCRdb's copy carries only in-frame clones and drops some. V and J calls and clone size are copied from that table; D and trimming were computed from the DNA. The sample includes approximately 150,000 clones, over 70% of them seen just once. The CDR3 spans 12 residues. V lost 2 bases, J lost 7 bases, and 8 bases lay in between. Germline-derived CDR1 and CDR2 are PRHDT and FYEKMQ (reference sequence). The clonotype was recovered from a man older than 75 with acute or convalescent COVID-19. Input material: peripheral blood. The V gene is TRBV13, the J gene TRBJ1-2; unclear D gene. The CDR3 loop reads CASSLSRSGYTF. The CDR3 DNA is TGTGCCAGCAGCTTATCGAGAAGTGGCTACACCTTC.